The clone carrying this TCR beta chain has a count of ten or more. Its target is unknown. The data originate from a study of Graves' ophthalmopathy and Graves' hyperthyroidism. Study results and limitations: Both an approximately 69% sensitivity and a 72.22% specificity characterized the model's predictions of ophthalmopathy progression.

Amplified material comprised TCR beta CDR3 regions derived from RNA transcripts. RT-PCR in the first round used HTBI primers; a second-round multiplex PCR followed. One entry per CDR3 protein results from TCRdb running MiXCR on the multiplex PCR reads. Here the sample spans under 350,000 distinct CDR3 sequences, 15% to 20% being singletons. The V and J ends lost 6 bases and 4 bases, in that order; junction bases with no gene match: 6. Germline V gives CDR1 MNHNS, CDR2 SASEGT. The CDR3 spans 14 residues. The sequence derives from an adult man with Graves' ophthalmopathy. The chain joins TRBV6-1 to TRBJ1-2; the match to TRBD1 covers 9 bases. The sample taken for sequencing was peripheral blood. The CDR3 spells CASSRDRDRYGYTF. The CDR3 DNA reads as TGTGCCAGCAGCCGGGACAGGGATCGCTATGGCTACACCTTC.